This T cell receptor (beta chain) was sequenced during a study of shared clonotypes between healthy human individuals. Details on this clone: Its antigen is unidentified.

Germline V gene lookup returns CDR1 SGHRS and CDR2 YFSETQ. The CDR3 has 14 residues. Trimming removed 4 bases from V and 5 bases from J, with 16 bases in between. Per the original methods: ImmunoSEQ output lacked quality scores and full-length reads, limiting matched filtering. Generated by immunoSEQ multiplex PCR, the TCRdb table keeps only in-frame clones and is missing some. V and J calls and clone size follow that table, whereas D and trimming were derived from the DNA. The sample has more than 1,200,000 clones, just under 99% seen once. Overall study findings and caveats: The low donor count limited represented genetic and exposure-history diversity. An effect of sequencing depth on clonotype sharing among donors was expected. Naive CD4 clonotypes were shared across several donors at around 5%.

The chain is built from TRBV5-1 and TRBJ2-7, with D maybe TRBD2 (5 bases). The sequencing sample was made of naive CD4+ T cells sorted from blood. This sample's subset: CD45RA+ positively selected. The origin of this receptor is a man aged 30 to 45 in good health. In DNA form, the CDR3 reads TGCGCCAGCAGCGCCGGGGTTCCCATCAACGAGCAGTACTTC. It encodes CASSAGVPINEQYF.